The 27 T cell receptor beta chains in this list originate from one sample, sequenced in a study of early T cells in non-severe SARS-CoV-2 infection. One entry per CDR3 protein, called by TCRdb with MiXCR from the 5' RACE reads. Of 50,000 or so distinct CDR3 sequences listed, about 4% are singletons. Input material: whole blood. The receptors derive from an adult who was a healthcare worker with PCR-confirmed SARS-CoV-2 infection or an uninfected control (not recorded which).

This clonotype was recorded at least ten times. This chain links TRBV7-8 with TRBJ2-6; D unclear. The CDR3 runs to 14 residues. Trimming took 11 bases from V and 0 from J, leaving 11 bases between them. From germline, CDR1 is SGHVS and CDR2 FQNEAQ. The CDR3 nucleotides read TGTGCCGTTCAACCGAACTCTGGGGCCAACGTCCTGACTTTC. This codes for CAVQPNSGANVLTF.

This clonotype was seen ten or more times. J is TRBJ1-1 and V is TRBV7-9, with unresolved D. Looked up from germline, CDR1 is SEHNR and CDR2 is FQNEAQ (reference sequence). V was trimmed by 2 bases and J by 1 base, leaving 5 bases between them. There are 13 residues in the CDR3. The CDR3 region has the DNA TGTGCCAGCAGCTTACTTCAGAACACTGAAGCTTTCTTT. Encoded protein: CASSLLQNTEAFF.

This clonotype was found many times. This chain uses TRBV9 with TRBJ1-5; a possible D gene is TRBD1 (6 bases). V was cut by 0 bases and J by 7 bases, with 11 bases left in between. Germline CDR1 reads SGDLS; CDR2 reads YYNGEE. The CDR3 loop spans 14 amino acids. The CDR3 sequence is CASSVDGGRQPQHF. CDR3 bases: TGTGCCAGCAGCGTAGATGGGGGCCGGCAGCCCCAGCATTTT.

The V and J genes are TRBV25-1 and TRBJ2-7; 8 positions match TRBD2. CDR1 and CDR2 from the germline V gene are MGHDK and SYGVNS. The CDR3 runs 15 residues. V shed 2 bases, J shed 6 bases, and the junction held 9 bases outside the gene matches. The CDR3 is CASSERHSGRGEQYF. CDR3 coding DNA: TGTGCCAGCAGTGAACGACACAGCGGGAGAGGCGAGCAGTACTTC.

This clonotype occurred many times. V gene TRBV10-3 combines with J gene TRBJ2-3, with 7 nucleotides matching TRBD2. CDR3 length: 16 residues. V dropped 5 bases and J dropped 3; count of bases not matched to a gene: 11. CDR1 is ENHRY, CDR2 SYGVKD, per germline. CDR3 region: CAISRPPGLTTDTQYF. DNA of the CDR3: TGTGCCATCAGTCGCCCCCCGGGACTAACAACAGATACGCAGTATTTT.

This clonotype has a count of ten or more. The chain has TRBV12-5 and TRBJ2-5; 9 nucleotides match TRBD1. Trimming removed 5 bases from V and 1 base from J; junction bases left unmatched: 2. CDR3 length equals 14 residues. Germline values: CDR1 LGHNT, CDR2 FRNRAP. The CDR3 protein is CASGRDRAQETQYF. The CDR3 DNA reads TGTGCTAGTGGTCGGGACAGGGCCCAAGAGACCCAGTACTTC.

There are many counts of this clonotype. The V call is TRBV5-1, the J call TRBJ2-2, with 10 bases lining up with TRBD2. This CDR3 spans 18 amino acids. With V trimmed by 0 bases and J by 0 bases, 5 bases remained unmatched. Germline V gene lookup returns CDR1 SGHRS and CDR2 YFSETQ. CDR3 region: CASSLGPSGGSNTGELFF. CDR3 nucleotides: TGCGCCAGCAGCTTGGGTCCTAGCGGGGGATCGAACACCGGGGAGCTGTTTTTT.

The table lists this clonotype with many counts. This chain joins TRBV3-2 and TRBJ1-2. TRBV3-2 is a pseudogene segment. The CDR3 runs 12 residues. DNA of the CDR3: TGTGCCAGCAGCCCTCAATTCTATGGCTACACCTTC. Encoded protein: CASSPQFYGYTF.

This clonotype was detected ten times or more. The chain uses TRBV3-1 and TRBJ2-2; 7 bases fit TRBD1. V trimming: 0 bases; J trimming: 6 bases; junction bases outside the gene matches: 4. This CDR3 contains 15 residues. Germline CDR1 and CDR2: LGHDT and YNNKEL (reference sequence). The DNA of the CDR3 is TGTGCCAGCAGCCAAGACGACAGGGCCCCCGGGGAGCTGTTTTTT. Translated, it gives CASSQDDRAPGELFF. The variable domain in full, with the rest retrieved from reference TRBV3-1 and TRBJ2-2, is DTAVSQTPKYLVTQMGNDKSIKCEQNLGHDTMYWYKQDSKKFLKIMFSYNNKELIINETVPNRFSPKSPDKAHLNLHINSLELGDSAVYFCASSQDDRAPGELFFGEGSRLTVL.

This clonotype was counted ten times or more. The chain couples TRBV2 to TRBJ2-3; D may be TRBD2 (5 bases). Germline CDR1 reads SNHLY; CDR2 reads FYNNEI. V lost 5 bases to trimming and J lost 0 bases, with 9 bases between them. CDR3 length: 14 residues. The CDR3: CASSFSASTDTQYF. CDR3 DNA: TGTGCCAGCAGTTTTAGCGCTAGCACAGATACGCAGTATTTT.

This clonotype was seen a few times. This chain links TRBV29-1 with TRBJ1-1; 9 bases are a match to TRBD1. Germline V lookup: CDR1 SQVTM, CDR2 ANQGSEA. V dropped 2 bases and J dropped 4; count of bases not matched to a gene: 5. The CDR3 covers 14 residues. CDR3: CSVEPTGGGTEAFF. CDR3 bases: TGCAGCGTTGAACCGACAGGGGGAGGCACTGAAGCTTTCTTT.

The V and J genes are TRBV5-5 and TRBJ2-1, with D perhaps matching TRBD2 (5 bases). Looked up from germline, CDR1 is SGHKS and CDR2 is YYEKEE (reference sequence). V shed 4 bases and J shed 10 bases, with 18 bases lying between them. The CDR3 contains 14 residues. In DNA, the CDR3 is TGTGCCAGCAGCCCCGGACTCCATATTTTAGAGCAGTTCTTC. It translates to CASSPGLHILEQFF.

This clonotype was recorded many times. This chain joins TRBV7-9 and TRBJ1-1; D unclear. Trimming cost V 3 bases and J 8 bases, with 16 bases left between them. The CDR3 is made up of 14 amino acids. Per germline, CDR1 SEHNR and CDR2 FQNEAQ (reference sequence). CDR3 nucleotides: TGTGCCAGCAGCTTTAACCCAGGCCGCGAAGAAGCTTTCTTT. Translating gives CASSFNPGREEAFF.

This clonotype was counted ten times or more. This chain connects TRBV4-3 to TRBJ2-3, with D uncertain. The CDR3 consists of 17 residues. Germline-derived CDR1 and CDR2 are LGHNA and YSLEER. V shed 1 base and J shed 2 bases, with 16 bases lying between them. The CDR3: CASSQGSSGDHTDTQYF. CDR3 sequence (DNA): TGCGCCAGCAGCCAAGGCTCTTCAGGCGACCACACAGATACGCAGTATTTT.

Here the CDR3 DNA reads TGTGCCAGCAGCCGAGGTGGGCGGGGGGGCCAAGATACGCAGTATTTT. Its protein product is CASSRGGRGGQDTQYF. V usage is TRBV7-2 and J usage is TRBJ2-3; 9 bases are shared with TRBD2. The germline gives CDR1 SGHTA, CDR2 FQGNSA. The trim removed 5 bases at V and 5 bases at J, leaving 11 bases unmatched. The CDR3 has 16 residues.

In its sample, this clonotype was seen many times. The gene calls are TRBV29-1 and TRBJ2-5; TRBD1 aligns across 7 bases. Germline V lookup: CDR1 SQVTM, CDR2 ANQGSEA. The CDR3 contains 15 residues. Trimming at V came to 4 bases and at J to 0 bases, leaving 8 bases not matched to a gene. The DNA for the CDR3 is TGCAGCGTTGCAGGGACAGCATCGTACCAAGAGACCCAGTACTTC. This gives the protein CSVAGTASYQETQYF.

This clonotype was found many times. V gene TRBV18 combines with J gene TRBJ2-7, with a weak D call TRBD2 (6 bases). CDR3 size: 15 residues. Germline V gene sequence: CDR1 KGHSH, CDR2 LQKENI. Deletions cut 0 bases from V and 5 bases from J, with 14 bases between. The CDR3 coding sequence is TGTGCCAGCTCACCACCTAGCGGACCCCCCCACGAGCAGTACTTC. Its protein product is CASSPPSGPPHEQYF.

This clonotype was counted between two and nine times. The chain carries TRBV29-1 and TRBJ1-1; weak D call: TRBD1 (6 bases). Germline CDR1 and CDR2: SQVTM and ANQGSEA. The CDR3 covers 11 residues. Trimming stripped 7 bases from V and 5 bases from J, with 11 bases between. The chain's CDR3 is CSARGATEAFF. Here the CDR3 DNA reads TGCAGCGCCAGGGGCGCTACTGAAGCTTTCTTT.

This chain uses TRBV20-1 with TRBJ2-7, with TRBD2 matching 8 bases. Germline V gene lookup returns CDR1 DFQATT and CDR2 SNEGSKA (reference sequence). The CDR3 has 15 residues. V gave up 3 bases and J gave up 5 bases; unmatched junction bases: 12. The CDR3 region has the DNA TGCAGTGCTAGGCCCCCGGGCGGGGGGCGGGACGAGCAGTACTTC. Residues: CSARPPGGGRDEQYF.

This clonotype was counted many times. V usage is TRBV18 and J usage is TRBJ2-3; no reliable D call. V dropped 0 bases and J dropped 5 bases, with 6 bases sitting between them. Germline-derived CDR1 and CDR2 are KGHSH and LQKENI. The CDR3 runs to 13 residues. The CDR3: CASSPPTRDTQYF. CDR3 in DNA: TGTGCCAGCTCACCACCAACCAGAGATACGCAGTATTTT. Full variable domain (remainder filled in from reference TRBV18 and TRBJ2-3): NAGVMQNPRHLVRRRGQEARLRCSPMKGHSHVYWYRQLPEEGLKFMVYLQKENIIDESGMPKERFSAEFPKEGPSILRIQQVVRGDSAAYFCASSPPTRDTQYFGPGTRLTVL.

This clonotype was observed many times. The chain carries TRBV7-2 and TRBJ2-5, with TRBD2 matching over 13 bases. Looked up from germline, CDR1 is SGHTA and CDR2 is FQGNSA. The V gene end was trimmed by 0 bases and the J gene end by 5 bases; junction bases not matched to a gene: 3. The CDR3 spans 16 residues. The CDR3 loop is CASSLALAGGHETQYF. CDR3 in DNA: TGTGCCAGCAGCTTAGCACTAGCGGGAGGGCACGAGACCCAGTACTTC.

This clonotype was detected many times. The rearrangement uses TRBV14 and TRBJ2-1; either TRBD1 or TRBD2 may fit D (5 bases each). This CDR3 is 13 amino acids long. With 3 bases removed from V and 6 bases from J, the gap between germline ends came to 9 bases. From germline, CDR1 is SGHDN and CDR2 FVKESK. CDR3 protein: CASSHGDPNEQFF. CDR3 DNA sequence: TGTGCCAGCAGCCATGGGGACCCCAATGAGCAGTTCTTC.

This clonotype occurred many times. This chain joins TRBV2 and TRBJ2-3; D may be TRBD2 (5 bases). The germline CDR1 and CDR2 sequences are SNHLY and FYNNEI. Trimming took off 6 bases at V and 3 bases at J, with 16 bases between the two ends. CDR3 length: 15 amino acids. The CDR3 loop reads CASSPEGASTDTQYF. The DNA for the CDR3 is TGTGCCAGCAGCCCTGAGGGAGCGAGTACAGATACGCAGTATTTT.

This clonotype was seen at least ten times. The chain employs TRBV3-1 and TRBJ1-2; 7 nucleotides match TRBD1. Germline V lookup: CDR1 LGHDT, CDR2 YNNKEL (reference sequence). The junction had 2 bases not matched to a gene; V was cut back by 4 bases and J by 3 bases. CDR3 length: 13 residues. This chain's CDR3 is CASSPDRDYGYTF. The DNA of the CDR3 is TGTGCCAGCAGCCCTGACAGGGACTATGGCTACACCTTC. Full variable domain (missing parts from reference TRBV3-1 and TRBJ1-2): DTAVSQTPKYLVTQMGNDKSIKCEQNLGHDTMYWYKQDSKKFLKIMFSYNNKELIINETVPNRFSPKSPDKAHLNLHINSLELGDSAVYFCASSPDRDYGYTFGSGTRLTVV.

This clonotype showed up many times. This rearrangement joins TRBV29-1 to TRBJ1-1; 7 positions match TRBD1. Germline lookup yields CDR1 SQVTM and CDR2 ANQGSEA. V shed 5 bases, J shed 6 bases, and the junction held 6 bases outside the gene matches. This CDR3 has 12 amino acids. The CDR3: CSVRQGNPEAFF. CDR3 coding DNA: TGCAGCGTTAGACAGGGTAACCCTGAAGCTTTCTTT.

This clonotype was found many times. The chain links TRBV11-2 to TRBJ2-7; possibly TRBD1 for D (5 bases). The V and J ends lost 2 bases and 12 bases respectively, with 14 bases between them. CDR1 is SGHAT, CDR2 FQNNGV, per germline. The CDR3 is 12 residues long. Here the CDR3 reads CASSLQGRLVYF. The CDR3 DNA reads TGTGCCAGCAGCTTACAGGGAAGGTTGGTGTACTTC.

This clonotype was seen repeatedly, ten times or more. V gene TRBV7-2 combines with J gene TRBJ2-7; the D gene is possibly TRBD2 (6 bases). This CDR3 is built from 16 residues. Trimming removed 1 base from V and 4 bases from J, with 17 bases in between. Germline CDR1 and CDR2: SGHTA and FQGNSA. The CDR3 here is CASSLEPPTSVYEQYF. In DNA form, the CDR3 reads TGTGCCAGCAGCTTAGAGCCGCCGACTAGTGTGTACGAGCAGTACTTC. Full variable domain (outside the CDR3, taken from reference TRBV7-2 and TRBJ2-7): GAGVSQSPSNKVTEKGKDVELRCDPISGHTALYWYRQSLGQGLEFLIYFQGNSAPDKSGLPSDRFSAERTGGSVSTLTIQRTQQEDSAVYLCASSLEPPTSVYEQYFGPGTRLTVT.